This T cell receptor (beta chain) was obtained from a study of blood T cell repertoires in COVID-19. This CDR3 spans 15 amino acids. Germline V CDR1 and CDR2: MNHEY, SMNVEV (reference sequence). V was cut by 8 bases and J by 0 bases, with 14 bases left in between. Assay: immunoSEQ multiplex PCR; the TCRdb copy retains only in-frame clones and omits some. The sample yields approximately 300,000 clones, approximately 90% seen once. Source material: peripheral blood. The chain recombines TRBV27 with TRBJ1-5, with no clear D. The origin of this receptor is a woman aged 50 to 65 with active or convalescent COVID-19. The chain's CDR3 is CASAFRTGSNQPQHF. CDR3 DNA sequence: TGTGCCAGCGCCTTCCGTACCGGTAGCAATCAGCCCCAGCATTTT.